Below are 5 T cell receptor beta chains sequenced from a single sample in a study of blood T cell repertoires in COVID-19. This table comes from immunoSEQ multiplex PCR, and its TCRdb copy is limited to in-frame clones, with some not included. This sample has around 150,000 clones; 78% occur once, and the top ten carry 14%. The sample consisted of peripheral blood. These receptors came from an elderly woman with acute or convalescent COVID-19.

This clone appeared many times. The chain combines TRBV27 with TRBJ2-5; 12 bases match TRBD1. The CDR3 runs 15 residues. The trim removed 6 bases at V and 5 bases at J, leaving 7 bases unmatched. Per germline, CDR1 MNHEY and CDR2 SMNVEV (reference sequence). Here the CDR3 reads CASSPGQGAWETQYF. The CDR3 DNA is TGTGCCAGCAGCCCGGGACAGGGGGCTTGGGAGACCCAGTACTTC.

The chain has TRBV3-1 (or the pseudogene TRBV3-2) and TRBJ1-2; 8 bases map to TRBD1. V lost 1 base, J lost 8 bases, and 9 bases stayed unmatched. The CDR3 contains 15 residues. Germline V gene lookup returns CDR1 LGHDT and CDR2 YNNKEL (reference sequence). The CDR3 here is CASSQGAGGRGGYTF. CDR3 DNA sequence: TGTGCCAGCAGCCAAGGAGCAGGGGGCAGGGGAGGCTACACCTTC.

The chain is built from TRBV21-1 and TRBJ2-6; the D call TRBD1 from the table was never checked on the DNA. TRBV21-1 is termed a pseudogene. CDR3 length: 19 residues. CDR3 sequence: CASSKEGQDLGSGANVLTF. The CDR3 DNA follows: TGTGCCAGCAGCAAAGAGGGACAGGACCTTGGCTCAGGGGCCAACGTCCTGACTTTC.

This chain uses TRBV30 with TRBJ1-1; TRBD1 matches 7 bases. Germline V CDR1 and CDR2: GTSNPN, SVGIG (reference sequence). The CDR3 consists of 12 residues. J gave up 10 bases and V 1 base, and 6 bases lay outside the gene matches. The CDR3 nucleotides are TGTGCCTGGAGTGACTCGGACAGGCGAGCTTTCTTT. Protein: CAWSDSDRRAFF.

J is TRBJ2-3 and V is TRBV24-1, with 8 bases fitting TRBD2. Losses at the gene ends were 7 bases for V and 3 bases for J; bases not matched to a gene: 5. Looked up from germline, CDR1 is KGHDR and CDR2 is SFDVKD. CDR3 length: 14 amino acids. CDR3 DNA sequence: TGTGCCACCAGCCCGGGAGGGCCGACAGATACGCAGTATTTT. Its protein product is CATSPGGPTDTQYF.